A single sample is the source of the 32 T cell receptor beta chains below, sequenced in a study of blood T cells in healthy people across ages. A second PCR of roughly 7 to 11 cycles used a sample-barcoded 5' primer and a J-beta primer mix. One entry per CDR3 protein, called by TCRdb with MiXCR from the 5' RACE reads. The sample consists of about 650,000 distinct CDR3 sequences, around 32% of them appearing once. The specimen sequenced was blood. The receptors stem from an elderly woman in good health.

V and J are TRBV2 and TRBJ1-1; D may be TRBD1 (5 bases). This CDR3 comprises 13 residues. The V gene lost 3 bases and the J gene lost 5 bases, with 10 bases spanning the gap. The germline CDR1 and CDR2 sequences are SNHLY and FYNNEI. The CDR3 here is CASSDQGLTEAFF. The DNA for the CDR3 is TGTGCCAGCAGTGACCAGGGATTAACTGAAGCTTTCTTT.

The rearrangement joins TRBV5-1 to TRBJ1-2; D is ambiguous. V gave up 0 bases and J gave up 2 bases, with 11 bases separating them. This CDR3 spans 15 amino acids. The germline gives CDR1 SGHRS, CDR2 YFSETQ. For the CDR3, the DNA is TGCGCCAGCAGCTTGGGTTGGTCTTGGAACTATGGCTACACCTTC. It codes for CASSLGWSWNYGYTF.

This clonotype was seen only once. At one end the junction does not follow the germline gene, possibly because of a read error. The V gene is TRBV5-5, the J gene TRBJ2-2; possibly TRBD1 or TRBD2 for D (6 bases each). This CDR3 contains 15 residues. In germline, CDR1 is SGHKS, CDR2 YYEKEE (reference sequence). CDR3 residues: CANSLYYWGAGEQFF. The CDR3 region has the DNA TGTGCCAACAGCTTGTATTATTGGGGGGCCGGGGAGCAGTTTTTT.

Remarks on this clonotype: This clone may be a read error of a much larger clone one base away. V gene TRBV18 combines with J gene TRBJ2-4; no clear D gene. V was cut by 4 bases and J by 13 bases, with 17 bases left in between. The length of the CDR3 is 13 residues. The germline gives CDR1 KGHSH, CDR2 LQKENI. In DNA, the CDR3 is TGTGCCAGCTCACGGGCTGAGAGCTACGGGCAGTACTTC. Residues: CASSRAESYGQYF.

This clonotype was found a few times. This chain joins TRBV30 and TRBJ1-5; D is ambiguous. V lost 0 bases, J lost 4 bases, and 7 bases lay in between. Looked up from germline, CDR1 is GTSNPN and CDR2 is SVGIG (reference sequence). CDR3 length: 13 amino acids. CDR3 residues: CAWSVEGNQPQHF. The DNA of the CDR3 is TGTGCCTGGAGTGTAGAGGGTAATCAGCCCCAGCATTTT. The whole variable domain, filled in from reference TRBV30 and TRBJ1-5, reads SQTIHQWPATLVQPVGSPLSLECTVEGTSNPNLYWYRQAAGRGLQLLFYSVGIGQISSEVPQNLSASRPQDRQFILSSKKLLLSDSGFYLCAWSVEGNQPQHFGDGTRLSIL.

This clonotype has ten or more counts. CDR3 protein: CAISDENEKLFF. The CDR3 region has the DNA TGTGCCATCAGTGACGAAAATGAAAAACTGTTTTTT. The chain employs TRBV10-3 and TRBJ1-4; no reliable D call. Germline V gene sequence: CDR1 ENHRY, CDR2 SYGVKD. V was clipped by 3 bases and J by 5 bases, with 4 bases between them. CDR3 length equals 12 residues.

The chain carries TRBV9 and TRBJ2-4, with 9 bases matching TRBD2. The CDR3 is 17 residues long. CDR1 is SGDLS and CDR2 is YYNGEE in the germline V gene. With 0 bases clipped from V and 13 bases from J, the junction kept 17 bases outside the gene matches. Here the CDR3 reads CASSVVGARGGYNEQYF. CDR3 bases: TGTGCCAGCAGCGTAGTGGGGGCGCGGGGGGGCTACAATGAGCAGTACTTC. Full variable domain (missing parts from reference TRBV9 and TRBJ2-4): DSGVTQTPKHLITATGQRVTLRCSPRSGDLSVYWYQQSLDQGLQFLIQYYNGEERAKGNILERFSAQQFPDLHSELNLSSLELGDSALYFCASSVVGARGGYNEQYFGAGTRLSVL.

This clonotype was counted ten times or more. The V call is TRBV20-1, the J call TRBJ2-7, with TRBD1 identical over 9 bases. Looked up from germline, CDR1 is DFQATT and CDR2 is SNEGSKA (reference sequence). The CDR3 covers 13 residues. After removal of 5 bases from V and 1 base from J, the junction contained 3 bases not matched to a gene. DNA for the CDR3: TGCAGTGCTCCGGACAGGGGATCCTACGAGCAGTACTTC. It translates to CSAPDRGSYEQYF.

This clonotype has ten or more counts. The J gene is TRBJ1-2, the V gene TRBV7-2, with TRBD1 as a possible D gene (6 bases). V dropped 0 bases and J dropped 1 base, with 12 bases sitting between them. CDR1 is SGHTA, CDR2 FQGNSA, per germline. This CDR3 region has 16 residues. CDR3 DNA: TGTGCCAGCAGCTTAGCGCCAGGGGCCCATAACTATGGCTACACCTTC. It translates to CASSLAPGAHNYGYTF.

This clonotype showed up many times. The V gene is TRBV7-8, the J gene TRBJ1-6, with D hard to call. The CDR3 consists of 18 residues. Germline V gene sequence: CDR1 SGHVS, CDR2 FQNEAQ. V was trimmed by 1 base and J by 0 bases, leaving 13 bases between them. The CDR3 coding sequence is TGTGCCAGCAGCTTAGATAGGTTCCCTAGCTCCTATAATTCACCCCTCCACTTT. Amino acids: CASSLDRFPSSYNSPLHF.

The chain uses TRBV10-3 and TRBJ2-7, with 9 nucleotides matching TRBD1. V was pared by 0 bases and J by 6 bases, with 9 bases of the junction left unmatched. The CDR3 covers 16 residues. The germline V gene has CDR1 ENHRY and CDR2 SYGVKD. This CDR3 is CAISESRDREPSEQYF. DNA of the CDR3: TGTGCCATCAGTGAGTCCCGGGACAGGGAGCCCAGCGAGCAGTACTTC.

This clonotype was observed at least ten times. This chain connects TRBV20-1 to TRBJ2-4, with 9 bases identical to TRBD1. After removal of 3 bases from V and 3 bases from J, the junction contained 9 bases not matched to a gene. The CDR3 runs 16 residues. Per the germline V gene, CDR1 is DFQATT and CDR2 is SNEGSKA (reference sequence). CDR3 residues: CSASRNRGLGKNIQYF. The CDR3 DNA is TGCAGTGCTAGTAGAAACAGGGGGCTGGGCAAAAACATTCAGTACTTC.

This clonotype was seen more than once but under ten times. This chain joins TRBV6-2 or TRBV6-3 and TRBJ1-5; 7 bases are shared with TRBD1. The V gene end was trimmed by 6 bases and the J gene end by 7 bases; junction bases not matched to a gene: 6. This CDR3 region has 13 residues. Looked up from germline, CDR1 is MNHEY and CDR2 is SVGEGT. Here the CDR3 reads CASSDRVRQPQHF. CDR3 bases: TGTGCCAGCAGCGACAGGGTTCGGCAGCCCCAGCATTTT.

This clonotype was observed many times. J is TRBJ2-3 and V is TRBV5-6; TRBD2 matches at 11 bases. CDR1 and CDR2 from the germline V gene are SGHDT and YYEEEE. With V trimmed by 3 bases and J by 2 bases, 5 bases remained unmatched. The CDR3 runs 16 residues. The CDR3 DNA follows: TGTGCCAGCAGCTCCAGACTAGCGGGGCTCACAGATACGCAGTATTTT. Its protein product is CASSSRLAGLTDTQYF.

This clonotype was counted ten times or more. The chain employs TRBV7-2 and TRBJ1-6, with unresolved D. The ends were cut back, 5 bases at V and 12 bases at J, with 11 bases in the middle. Germline lookup yields CDR1 SGHTA and CDR2 FQGNSA. This CDR3 is 12 amino acids long. The CDR3 DNA reads as TGTGCCAGCAGCCACCCAATGGGACCCCTCCACTTT. Encoded protein: CASSHPMGPLHF. Full variable domain (missing parts from reference TRBV7-2 and TRBJ1-6): GAGVSQSPSNKVTEKGKDVELRCDPISGHTALYWYRQSLGQGLEFLIYFQGNSAPDKSGLPSDRFSAERTGGSVSTLTIQRTQQEDSAVYLCASSHPMGPLHFGNGTRLTVT.

In its sample, this clonotype was seen a few times. This chain uses TRBV3-1 with TRBJ1-1; TRBD1 matches at 9 bases. V lost 3 bases, J lost 4 bases, and 9 bases stayed unmatched. CDR1 LGHDT and CDR2 YNNKEL come from the germline V gene (reference sequence). This CDR3 is 16 amino acids long. CDR3 residues: CASSQLQGARGTEAFF. The CDR3, as DNA: TGTGCCAGCAGCCAGCTACAGGGGGCGCGGGGCACTGAAGCTTTCTTT.

Only a few counts were recorded for this clonotype. The chain employs TRBV6-1 and TRBJ2-1; the D gene is possibly TRBD1 (6 bases). The CDR3 has 15 residues. V lost 2 bases, J lost 3 bases, and 11 bases lay in between. Per the germline V gene, CDR1 is MNHNS and CDR2 is SASEGT. This chain's CDR3 is CASSEIQGFYNEQFF. Written as DNA, the CDR3 is TGTGCCAGCAGTGAAATCCAGGGGTTCTACAATGAGCAGTTCTTC.

This clonotype has a handful of counts. A much bigger clone sits one base away, suggesting this may be a read error. The rearrangement joins TRBV7-3 to TRBJ2-7, with 10 bases aligning to TRBD2. Per germline, CDR1 SGHTA and CDR2 FQGTGA. The CDR3 has 18 residues. V shed 5 bases, J shed 7 bases, and the junction held 20 bases outside the gene matches. The CDR3 DNA is TGTGCCAGCAGCCTCGGACTAGCGGCGCGTCCAAGGGACAATGAGCAGTACTTC. This translates into CASSLGLAARPRDNEQYF.

There are a few counts of this clonotype. The rearrangement uses TRBV14 and TRBJ1-2; TRBD1 is a possible D gene (5 bases). Per germline, CDR1 SGHDN and CDR2 FVKESK. Trimming took off 2 bases at V and 7 bases at J, with 14 bases between the two ends. The CDR3 loop spans 14 amino acids. The CDR3 protein is CASSQSGSFGGYTF. CDR3 coding DNA: TGTGCCAGCAGCCAATCAGGGAGCTTCGGTGGCTACACCTTC.

For this clonotype: Since a much larger clone is just one base distant, this may be a read error. This chain uses TRBV2 with TRBJ2-5, with no clear D. The J call may not be correct, given that the DNA end is closer to TRBJ2-7. The CDR3 has 14 residues. CDR1 and CDR2 from the germline V gene are SNHLY and FYNNEI. CDR3: CASSETNVGCEQYF. The CDR3, as DNA: TGTGCCAGCAGTGAAACAAACGTGGGGTGCGAGCAGTACTTC.

This clonotype was seen repeatedly, ten times or more. J is TRBJ1-4 and V is TRBV9; D is undetermined. Trimming cost V 5 bases and J 0 bases, with 8 bases left between them. The CDR3 length is 14 residues. From germline, CDR1 is SGDLS and CDR2 YYNGEE. The CDR3 DNA follows: TGTGCCAGCAGTCCCACGCCAACTAATGAAAAACTGTTTTTT. Translation gives CASSPTPTNEKLFF.

This clonotype showed up just a few times. This chain uses TRBV7-2 with TRBJ1-2; TRBD1 matches 10 bases. This CDR3 is 14 amino acids long. Per the germline V gene, CDR1 is SGHTA and CDR2 is FQGNSA. Unmatched junction bases numbered 6, after V lost 5 bases and J lost 6 bases. CDR3 coding DNA: TGTGCCAGCAGCGCCGGACAGGGGGAGAATGGCTACACCTTC. Its translation: CASSAGQGENGYTF.

This rearrangement joins TRBV20-1 to TRBJ1-4; D call uncertain. The germline V gene encodes CDR1 DFQATT and CDR2 SNEGSKA (reference sequence). V was trimmed by 5 bases and J by 5 bases, leaving 21 bases between them. CDR3 length equals 16 residues. The CDR3 here is CSAPNQGSQMNEKLFF. As DNA, the CDR3 is TGCAGTGCTCCGAATCAAGGTAGCCAAATGAATGAAAAACTGTTTTTT.

This clonotype was found many times. The rearrangement joins TRBV12-5 to TRBJ2-1; 14 bases fit TRBD2. From germline, CDR1 is LGHNT and CDR2 FRNRAP. The CDR3 has 18 amino acids. Losses at the gene ends were 4 bases for V and 5 bases for J; bases not matched to a gene: 10. The CDR3 here is CASGWLAQTSGGDNEQFF. Written as DNA, the CDR3 is TGTGCTAGTGGTTGGTTGGCCCAGACTAGCGGGGGGGACAATGAGCAGTTCTTC.

This clonotype was observed a handful of times. The V and J genes are TRBV4-2 and TRBJ2-7; the D gene could be TRBD1 or TRBD2 (6 bases each). CDR3 length: 14 amino acids. The germline V gene has CDR1 LGHNA and CDR2 YNFKEQ. The germline V and J ends were trimmed by 4 bases and 6 bases, with 16 bases remaining between them. The CDR3 is CASSPRGGQSEQYF. CDR3 DNA sequence: TGTGCCAGCAGCCCCCGAGGGGGGCAGAGCGAGCAGTACTTC.

This clonotype was counted at least ten times. This chain uses TRBV5-4 with TRBJ2-1; 8 bases line up with TRBD1. CDR1 is SGHNT, CDR2 YYREEE, per germline (reference sequence). The CDR3 length is 15 residues. J was trimmed by 4 bases and V by 6 bases; bases with no gene match: 9. The CDR3 bases are TGTGCCAGCACCGAAGGGGACAGGAGATACAATGAGCAGTTCTTC. The encoded protein is CASTEGDRRYNEQFF.

Regarding this clonotype: Being one base from a much bigger clone, this may be a read error. The chain recombines TRBV15 with TRBJ2-7; the D gene is possibly TRBD2 (5 bases). Between the trimmed V and J ends, which lost 3 bases and 3 bases, there was a span of 12 bases. The CDR3 covers 14 residues. Germline V gives CDR1 LNHNV, CDR2 YYDKDF (reference sequence). CDR3 nucleotide sequence: TGTGCCACCAGCAGGAGGAGCGGATGCTACGAGCAGTACTTC. Its protein is CATSRRSGCYEQYF.

Ten or more counts support this clonotype. This chain uses TRBV28 with TRBJ2-5; D possibly corresponds to TRBD1 (6 bases). The CDR3 extends over 12 amino acids. Per the germline V gene, CDR1 is MDHEN and CDR2 is SYDVKM. Trimming stripped 6 bases from V and 5 bases from J, with 10 bases between. The chain's CDR3 is CASRSGAETQYF. For the CDR3, the DNA is TGTGCCAGCAGGTCAGGGGCGGAGACCCAGTACTTC.

This chain uses TRBV20-1 with TRBJ1-1, with 8 bases identical to TRBD1. V lost 1 base to trimming and J lost 6 bases; unmatched junction nucleotides: 10. The germline V gene has CDR1 DFQATT and CDR2 SNEGSKA (reference sequence). This CDR3 is built from 15 residues. CDR3 sequence (DNA): TGCAGTGCTAGAGGATCAGGGGGCGAGAGGGCTGAAGCTTTCTTT. Residues: CSARGSGGERAEAFF.

The chain has TRBV6-2 or TRBV6-3 and TRBJ1-5; D uncertain. The V and J ends lost 11 bases and 5 bases respectively, with 16 bases between them. The CDR3 contains 13 residues. CDR1 MNHEY and CDR2 SVGEGT come from the germline V gene. CDR3 protein: CAGGEGSYQPQHF. The CDR3 DNA is TGTGCCGGCGGGGAAGGGTCCTATCAGCCCCAGCATTTT.

This clonotype was detected a few times. A read error may be the cause here, since a much bigger clone is one base away. The V and J genes are TRBV6-5 and TRBJ1-4; TRBD1 matches at 8 bases. In germline, CDR1 is MNHEY, CDR2 SVGAGI. This CDR3 has 15 amino acids. DNA for the CDR3: TGTACCAGCAGTCCCGGGACAGGAATAGATGAAAAACTGTTTTTT. It translates to CTSSPGTGIDEKLFF.

There are a few counts of this clonotype. Just one base apart from a much larger clone, this may be a read error. The chain uses TRBV7-2 and TRBJ2-3; 8 nucleotides align to TRBD2. The CDR3 spans 18 residues. Losses at the gene ends were 3 bases for V and 0 bases for J; bases not matched to a gene: 11. CDR1 and CDR2 from the germline V gene are SGHTA and FQGNSA. The CDR3 region is CASSFRLTGGESTDTQYF. The CDR3 bases are TGTGCCAGCAGCTTTCGTCTAACGGGGGGGGAGAGCACAGATACGCAGTATTTT.